This TCR beta chain was obtained from a study of T cell responses to AZD1222 COVID-19 vaccine. Profiled with immunoSEQ multiplex PCR; TCRdb holds only in-frame clones, not every one. This sample has around 180,000 clones, with more than 75% found just once. The CDR3 is 14 amino acids. Germline assignment: CDR1 MNHNY and CDR2 SVGAGI (reference sequence). Trimming removed 8 bases from V and 1 base from J, with 12 bases in between. Pooled in the analysis were second doses at about 4 or about 12 weeks. This TCR was sampled from an adult who received the AZD1222 COVID-19 vaccine. This material consisted of peripheral blood, taken 28 days after the second AZD1222 dose. This rearrangement joins TRBV6-6 to TRBJ2-4; D could derive from TRBD1 or TRBD2 (5 bases each). CDR3 DNA: TGTGCCAGCGTGGGGACGTCGGCCAAAAACATTCAGTACTTC. This sequence encodes CASVGTSAKNIQYF.